This is a list of T cell receptor beta chains from one sample in a study of neurological immune-mediated disorders. TCRdb itself ran the 5' RACE reads through MiXCR, one entry per CDR3 protein. The sample includes about 65,000 distinct CDR3 sequences, roughly 3.7% of them seen just once. Sequenced sample: PBMCs. These receptors came from a man between 50 and 59 years old with multiple sclerosis. Both conserved end residues are part of each CDR3. The D gene is left open where the match is weak. Not every row has a clone size; where given, it reads once, few, many or a size class.

d_gene,j_gene,abundance,v_gene,CDR3nt,CDR3aa
.,TRBJ1-5,.,TRBV4-2,TGTGCCAGCGGGTTAGGACCGGGCGAGGGTCAGCCCCAGAATTTT,CASGLGPGEGQPQNF
.,TRBJ2-5,many,TRBV5-1,TGCGCCAGCAGCCGGGGCCAAAAGGAGACCCAGTACTTC,CASSRGQKETQYF
.,TRBJ1-1,many,TRBV3-1,TGTGCCAGCAGCCCAACCGGGTCAAGCGGGAACACTGAAGCTTTCTTT,CASSPTGSSGNTEAFF
TRBD1,TRBJ2-5,many,TRBV20-1,TGCAGTGCTAGGCTGGGACAGGGGCTGGGTCGGGAGGCCCAGTACTTC,CSARLGQGLGREAQYF
TRBD1,TRBJ2-7,many,TRBV5-6,TGTGCCAGCAGCGGGGGACAGGGGATGGGCTACGAGCAGTACTTC,CASSGGQGMGYEQYF
TRBD1,TRBJ1-5,many,TRBV6-5,TGTGCCAGCAGGGGGGACAGAGACAATCAGCCCCAGCATTTT,CASRGDRDNQPQHF
.,TRBJ1-1,.,TRBV2,TGTGCCAGCAGCGGGGACACTGAAGCTTTCTTT,CASSGDTEAFF
.,TRBJ2-7,many,TRBV20-1,TGCAGTGCTAGTACCGGGAGCTCCTACGAGCAGTACTTC,CSASTGSSYEQYF
TRBD1,TRBJ2-1,many,TRBV5-1,TGCGCCAGCAGCTCACCGGGACAGGGTCAGGGTGAGCAGTTCTTC,CASSSPGQGQGEQFF
TRBD1,TRBJ1-1,few,TRBV6-6,TGTGCCAGCAGTCAGGGACAGTCTGAAGCTTTCTTT,CASSQGQSEAFF
TRBD1,TRBJ1-5,few,TRBV28,TGTGCCAGCAGTTTAGACAGGGGGTTTAGAAGTCAGCCCCAGAATTTT,CASSLDRGFRSQPQNF
.,TRBJ1-1,many,TRBV27,TGTGCCAGCAAACACTGGGGGACCCAGAACACTGAAGCTTTCTTT,CASKHWGTQNTEAFF
TRBD2,TRBJ2-1,many,TRBV4-1,TGCGCCAGCAGCCAAGCTCTCTTAGCGGGGGGGACAAATGAGCAGTTCTTC,CASSQALLAGGTNEQFF
.,TRBJ1-2,many,TRBV30,TGTGCCTGGAGTGCAGGATTTCAATGGGATTTTCAGGGAATCAGTAACTATGGCTACACCTTC,CAWSAGFQWDFQGISNYGYTF
.,TRBJ1-2,.,TRBV5-1,TGCGCCAGCAGCTTGTATCCAGGGGCGAACTATGGCTACACCTTC,CASSLYPGANYGYTF
.,TRBJ2-3,.,TRBV20-1,TGCAGTGCTAGAGGCCTGGTTGCAGATACGCAGTATTTT,CSARGLVADTQYF
.,TRBJ1-6,many,TRBV7-9,TGTGCCAGCAGCTACGCTGGCTCCTATAATTCACCCCTCCACTTT,CASSYAGSYNSPLHF
.,TRBJ1-3,many,TRBV20-1,TGCAGTGCTAGGCCGGACAGTGGAAACACCATATATTTT,CSARPDSGNTIYF
.,TRBJ1-5,many,TRBV12-3/TRBV12-4,TGTGCCAGCAGTGTGGACAGATCGACGGGACTTTATAGCAATCAGCCCCAGCATTTT,CASSVDRSTGLYSNQPQHF
TRBD1,TRBJ1-5,many,TRBV4-2,TGTGCCAGCAGCCAACAGGGACAGGGCAATCAGCCCCAGCATTTT,CASSQQGQGNQPQHF
TRBD1,TRBJ1-2,many,TRBV20-1,TGCAGTGCTAGGAACCCGCAGGGGGCAGGCGGCTACACCTTC,CSARNPQGAGGYTF
.,TRBJ2-1,.,TRBV20-1,TGCAGTGCTAGACGGTTTGGCGCGTCCTACAATGAGCAGTTCTTC,CSARRFGASYNEQFF
TRBD1,TRBJ1-5,many,TRBV10-3,TGTGCCATCAGTGAACCCATAACAGGGGGTAAAAATCAGCCCCAGAATTTT,CAISEPITGGKNQPQNF
.,TRBJ2-3,many,TRBV2,TGTGCCAGCTGTGGGGGATACACAGATACGCAGTATTTT,CASCGGYTDTQYF
TRBD1,TRBJ2-4,many,TRBV5-1,TGCGCCACGGGACCAGGGGGCGCGGGTGGAAACATTCAGTACTTC,CATGPGGAGGNIQYF
TRBD1,TRBJ1-5,many,TRBV7-8,TGTGCCAGCAGCAGAGACAGGGCCGGTCAGCCCCAGCATTTT,CASSRDRAGQPQHF
TRBD1,TRBJ2-5,many,TRBV7-7,TGTGCCAGCAGCAAAGGACAGGGGGCCTCAGAGACCCAGTACTTC,CASSKGQGASETQYF
TRBD2,TRBJ2-1,many,TRBV7-2,TGTGCCAGCAGCTTAGCCTCGGGACTAGCGGGGCCAATGGGGCAGTTCTTC,CASSLASGLAGPMGQFF
TRBD2,TRBJ2-4,many,TRBV7-9,TGTGCCAGCAGCTTAGCGCGACTAGCGGGGCGGGATCAAGGGCTTCAGTACTTC,CASSLARLAGRDQGLQYF
TRBD2,TRBJ2-5,many,TRBV7-8,TGTGCCAGCAGCTTAACTTCTCCTAGCGGGGGAGAGACCCAGTACTTC,CASSLTSPSGGETQYF
.,TRBJ1-2,many,TRBV10-3,TGTGCCATCAGTGTACAGGACCATGGCTACACCTTC,CAISVQDHGYTF
.,TRBJ2-1,.,TRBV5-1,TGCGCCAGCAGCTCGTCCAATGAGCAGTTCTTC,CASSSSNEQFF
.,TRBJ1-5,many,TRBV20-1,TGCAGTGGGACGGGCTCGAGCAATCAGCCCCAGCATTTT,CSGTGSSNQPQHF
.,TRBJ2-1,many,TRBV5-1,TGCGCCAGCAGCTTGAGGACAGCCTTTTACAATGAGCAGTTCTTC,CASSLRTAFYNEQFF
TRBD1,TRBJ1-5,many,TRBV7-8,TGTGCCAGCACCTCGACAGGGGCTCTAAATCAGCCCCAGCATTTT,CASTSTGALNQPQHF
.,TRBJ1-1,.,TRBV20-1,TGCAGTGCCAAAGACAGAAAAAAGGCGGTGGTCACTGAAGCTTTCTTT,CSAKDRKKAVVTEAFF
.,TRBJ1-5,few,TRBV5-1,TGCGCCAGCAGCTTGATGGGGGACCTTAATCAGCCCCAGAATTTT,CASSLMGDLNQPQNF
.,TRBJ1-1,.,TRBV18,TGTGCCAGCTCACCAGTTCTGGTAAAAGGTCAGAACGTGGCTTTCTTT,CASSPVLVKGQNVAFF
TRBD1,TRBJ2-1,many,TRBV6-5,TGTGCCAGCAGCCCCAGAAGGGGGCGGAATGAGCAGTTCTTC,CASSPRRGRNEQFF